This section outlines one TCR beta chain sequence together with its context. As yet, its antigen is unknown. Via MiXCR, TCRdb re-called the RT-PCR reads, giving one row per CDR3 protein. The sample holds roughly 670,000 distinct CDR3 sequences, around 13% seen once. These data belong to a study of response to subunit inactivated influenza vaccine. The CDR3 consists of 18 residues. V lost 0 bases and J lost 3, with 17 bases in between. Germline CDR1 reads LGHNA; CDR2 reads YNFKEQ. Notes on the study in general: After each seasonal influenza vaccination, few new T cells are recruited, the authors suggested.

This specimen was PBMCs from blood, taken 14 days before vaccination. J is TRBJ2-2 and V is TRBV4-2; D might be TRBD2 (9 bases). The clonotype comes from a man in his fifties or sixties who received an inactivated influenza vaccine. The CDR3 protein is CASSQDVLAGQDTGELFF. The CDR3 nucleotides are TGTGCCAGCAGCCAAGATGTCCTAGCGGGACAGGACACCGGGGAGCTGTTTTTT.